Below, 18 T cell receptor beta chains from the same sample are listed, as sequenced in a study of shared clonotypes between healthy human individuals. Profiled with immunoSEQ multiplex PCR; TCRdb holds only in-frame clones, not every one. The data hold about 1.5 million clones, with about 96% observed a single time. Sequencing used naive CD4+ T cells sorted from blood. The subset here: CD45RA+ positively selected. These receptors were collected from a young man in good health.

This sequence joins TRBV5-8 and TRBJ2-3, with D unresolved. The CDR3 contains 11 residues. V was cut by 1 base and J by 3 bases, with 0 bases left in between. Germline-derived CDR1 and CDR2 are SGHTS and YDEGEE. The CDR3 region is CASSLTDTQYF. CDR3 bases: TGTGCCAGCAGCTTGACAGATACGCAGTATTTT.

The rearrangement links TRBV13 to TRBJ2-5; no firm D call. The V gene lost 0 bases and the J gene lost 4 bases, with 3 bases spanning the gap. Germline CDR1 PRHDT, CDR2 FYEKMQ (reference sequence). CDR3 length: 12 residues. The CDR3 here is CASSLGRETQYF. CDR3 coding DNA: TGTGCCAGCAGCTTAGGCCGAGAGACCCAGTACTTC.

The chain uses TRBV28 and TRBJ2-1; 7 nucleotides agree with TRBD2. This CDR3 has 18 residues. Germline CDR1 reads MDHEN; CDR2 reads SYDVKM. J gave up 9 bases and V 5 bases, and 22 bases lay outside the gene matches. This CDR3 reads CASSLPLWEGRNTAEQFF. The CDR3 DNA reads TGTGCCAGCAGTCTACCTTTATGGGAGGGGCGAAATACAGCTGAGCAGTTCTTC.

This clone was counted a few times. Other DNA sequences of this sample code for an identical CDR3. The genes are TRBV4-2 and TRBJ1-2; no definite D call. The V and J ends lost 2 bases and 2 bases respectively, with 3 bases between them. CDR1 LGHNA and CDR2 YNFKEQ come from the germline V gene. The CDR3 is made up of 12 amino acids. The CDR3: CASSQSNYGYTF. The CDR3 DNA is TGTGCCAGCAGCCAATCGAACTATGGCTACACCTTC.

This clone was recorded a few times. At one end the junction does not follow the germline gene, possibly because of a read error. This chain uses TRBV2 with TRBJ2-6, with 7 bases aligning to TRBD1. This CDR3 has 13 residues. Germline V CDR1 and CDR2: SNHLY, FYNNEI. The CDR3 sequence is CASSSSPGTENTF. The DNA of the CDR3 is TGTGCCAGCAGTTCCTCCCCCGGGACAGAGAATACATTC.

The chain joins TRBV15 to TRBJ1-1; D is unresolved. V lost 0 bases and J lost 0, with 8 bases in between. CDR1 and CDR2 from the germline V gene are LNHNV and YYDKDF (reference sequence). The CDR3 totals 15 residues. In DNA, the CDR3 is TGTGCCACCAGCAGAGATCGACGGATGAACACTGAAGCTTTCTTT. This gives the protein CATSRDRRMNTEAFF.

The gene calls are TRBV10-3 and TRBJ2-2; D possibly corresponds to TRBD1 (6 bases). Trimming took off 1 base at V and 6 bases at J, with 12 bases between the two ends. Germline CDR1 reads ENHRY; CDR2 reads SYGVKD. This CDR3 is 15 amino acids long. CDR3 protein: CAISELTGLAGELFF. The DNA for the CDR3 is TGTGCCATCAGTGAGTTGACAGGTCTCGCCGGGGAGCTGTTTTTT.

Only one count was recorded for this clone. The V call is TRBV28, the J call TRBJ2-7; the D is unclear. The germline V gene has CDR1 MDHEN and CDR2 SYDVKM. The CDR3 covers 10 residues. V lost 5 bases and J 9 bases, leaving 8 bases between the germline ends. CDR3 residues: CASSGAGQYF. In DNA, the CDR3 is TGTGCCAGCAGTGGAGCCGGGCAGTACTTC. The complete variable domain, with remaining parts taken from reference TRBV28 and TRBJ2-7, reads DVKVTQSSRYLVKRTGEKVFLECVQDMDHENMFWYRQDPGLGLRLIYFSYDVKMKEKGDIPEGYSVSREKKERFSLILESASTNQTSMYLCASSGAGQYFGPGTRLTVT.

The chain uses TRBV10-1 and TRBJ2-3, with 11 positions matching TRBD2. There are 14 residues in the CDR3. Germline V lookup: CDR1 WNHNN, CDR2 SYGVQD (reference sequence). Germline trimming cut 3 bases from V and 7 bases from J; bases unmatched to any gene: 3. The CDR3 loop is CASSDSSGRNTQYF. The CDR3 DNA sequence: TGCGCCAGCAGTGATTCTAGCGGGAGGAATACGCAGTATTTT.

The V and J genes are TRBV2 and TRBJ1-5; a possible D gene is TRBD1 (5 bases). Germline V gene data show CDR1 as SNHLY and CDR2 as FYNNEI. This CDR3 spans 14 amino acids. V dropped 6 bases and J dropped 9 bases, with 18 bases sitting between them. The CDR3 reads CASSLRGESLPQHF. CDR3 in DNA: TGTGCCAGCAGCCTCCGGGGGGAAAGTCTGCCCCAGCATTTT. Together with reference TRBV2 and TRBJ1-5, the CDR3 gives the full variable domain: EPEVTQTPSHQVTQMGQEVILRCVPISNHLYFYWYRQILGQKVEFLVSFYNNEISEKSEIFDDQFSVERPDGSNFTLKIRSTKLEDSAMYFCASSLRGESLPQHFGDGTRLSIL.

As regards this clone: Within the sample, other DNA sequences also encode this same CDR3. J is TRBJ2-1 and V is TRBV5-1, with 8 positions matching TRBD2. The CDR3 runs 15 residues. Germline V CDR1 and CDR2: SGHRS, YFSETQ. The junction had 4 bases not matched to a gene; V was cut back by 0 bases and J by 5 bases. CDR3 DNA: TGCGCCAGCAGCTTGGAGGCGGGAGGCCACAATGAGCAGTTCTTC. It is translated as CASSLEAGGHNEQFF.

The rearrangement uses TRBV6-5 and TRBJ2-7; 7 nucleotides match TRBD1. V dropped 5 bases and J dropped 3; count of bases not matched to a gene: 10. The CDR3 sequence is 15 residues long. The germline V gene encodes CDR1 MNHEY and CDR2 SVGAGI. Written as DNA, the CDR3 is TGTGCCAGCAGTAATCGCAAGAGACAGGGCTACGAGCAGTACTTC. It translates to CASSNRKRQGYEQYF.

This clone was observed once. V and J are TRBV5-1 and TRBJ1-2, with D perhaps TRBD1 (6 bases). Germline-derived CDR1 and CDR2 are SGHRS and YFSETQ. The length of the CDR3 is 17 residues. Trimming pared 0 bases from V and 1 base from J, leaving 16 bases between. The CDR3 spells CASSLDGRQVVNYGYTF. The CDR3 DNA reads TGCGCCAGCAGCTTGGACGGGCGACAGGTCGTTAACTATGGCTACACCTTC.

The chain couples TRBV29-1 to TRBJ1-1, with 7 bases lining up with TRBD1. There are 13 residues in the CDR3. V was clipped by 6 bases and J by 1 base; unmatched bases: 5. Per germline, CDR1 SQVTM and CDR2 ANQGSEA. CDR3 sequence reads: CSVLGQENTEAFF. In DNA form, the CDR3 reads TGCAGCGTGCTAGGACAGGAGAACACTGAAGCTTTCTTT.

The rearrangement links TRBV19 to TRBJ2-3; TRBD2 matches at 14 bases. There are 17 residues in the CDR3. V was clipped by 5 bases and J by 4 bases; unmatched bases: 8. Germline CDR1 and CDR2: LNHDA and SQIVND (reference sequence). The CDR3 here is CASSVRTSGRYADTQYF. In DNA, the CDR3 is TGTGCCAGTAGTGTACGGACTAGCGGGAGGTACGCAGATACGCAGTATTTT. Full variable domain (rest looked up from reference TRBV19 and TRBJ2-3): DGGITQSPKYLFRKEGQNVTLSCEQNLNHDAMYWYRQDPGQGLRLIYYSQIVNDFQKGDIAEGYSVSREKKESFPLTVTSAQKNPTAFYLCASSVRTSGRYADTQYFGPGTRLTVL.

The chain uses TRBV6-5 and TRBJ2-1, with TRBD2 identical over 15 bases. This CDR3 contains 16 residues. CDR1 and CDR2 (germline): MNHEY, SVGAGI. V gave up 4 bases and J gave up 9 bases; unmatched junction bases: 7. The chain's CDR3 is CASSSGTSGRSGEQFF. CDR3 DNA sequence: TGTGCCAGCAGTTCCGGGACTAGCGGGAGGTCTGGTGAGCAGTTCTTC.

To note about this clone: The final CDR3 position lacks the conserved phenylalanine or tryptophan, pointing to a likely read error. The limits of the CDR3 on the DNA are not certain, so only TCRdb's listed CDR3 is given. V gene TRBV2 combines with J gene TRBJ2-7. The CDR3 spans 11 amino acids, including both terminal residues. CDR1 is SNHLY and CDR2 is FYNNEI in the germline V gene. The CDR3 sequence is CASSEAGDPGI.

The CDR3 sequence is CASSELASGRGEQFF. CDR3 DNA sequence: TGTGCCAGCAGTGAATTAGCTAGCGGGAGGGGGGAGCAGTTCTTC. The chain carries TRBV6-1 and TRBJ2-1; 12 bases map to TRBD2. Germline trimming cut 2 bases from V and 10 bases from J; bases unmatched to any gene: 6. The CDR3 has 15 residues. In germline, CDR1 is MNHNS, CDR2 SASEGT.